A selection of T cell receptor beta chains follows, all from one sample in a study of blood T cell repertoires in COVID-19. Here immunoSEQ multiplex PCR was the method, and the copy in TCRdb shows in-frame clones only, minus some. The table lists tens of thousands of clones, just over 85% of them singletons. Sequenced: peripheral blood. Receptors were obtained from a woman aged 70-85 years with active COVID-19. Both conserved end residues are part of each CDR3. D genes are given only for firm matches. Clone size is stated in some rows and not others, as once, few, many or a class when expanded.

v_call	j_call	d_call	clone_size	cdr3_nt	cdr3_aa
TRBV11-3	TRBJ2-7	.	.	TGTGCCAGCTCCACTCACAGGGCCACCTACGAGCAGTACTTC	CASSTHRATYEQYF
TRBV27	TRBJ2-3	.	.	TGTGCCAGCAGTTTAAGGCCAGGGGAAGATACGCAGTATTTT	CASSLRPGEDTQYF
TRBV5-1	TRBJ2-5	TRBD2	.	TGCGCCAGCAGCTCGACTAGCGGGGAGGGGGAGACCCAGTACTTC	CASSSTSGEGETQYF
TRBV11-1	TRBJ1-6	TRBD1	.	TGTGCCAGCAGCTTAGGGGGACAGGTGCGTTCACCCCTCCACTTT	CASSLGGQVRSPLHF
TRBV5-1	TRBJ2-5	TRBD1	.	TGCGCCAGCAGCTCCGCAGGGGGCGGAAAGACCCAGTACTTC	CASSSAGGGKTQYF
TRBV6-5	TRBJ2-5	.	.	TGTGCCAGCACCCTAGCCCAAGGGGAGACCCAGTACTTC	CASTLAQGETQYF
TRBV5-6	TRBJ1-1	TRBD1	.	TGTGCCAGCAGCTTGTGGACAGGGGGCGATCCTTTCTTT	CASSLWTGGDPFF
TRBV5-4	TRBJ2-3	.	.	TGTGCCAGCAGCTTGGATGGAGTCACAGATACGCAGTATTTT	CASSLDGVTDTQYF
TRBV5-1	TRBJ2-6	.	.	TGCGCCAGCAGCTTGGGTCTAACCCCGAGCTCTGGGGCCAACGTCCTGACTTTC	CASSLGLTPSSGANVLTF
TRBV6-5	TRBJ2-1	TRBD1	once	TGTGCCAGCTACCCACAGGGACAGGGGAAGAATGAGCAGTTCTTC	CASYPQGQGKNEQFF
TRBV3-1/TRBV3-2	TRBJ1-3	.	.	TGTGCCAGCAGCCACAGTGGAAACACCATATATTTT	CASSHSGNTIYF
TRBV7-9	TRBJ1-2	TRBD1	.	TGTGCCAGCAGCCCCGGGACAGACTCCTATGGCTACACCTTC	CASSPGTDSYGYTF
TRBV4-3	TRBJ1-5	.	.	TGCGCCAGCAGCCAAGATAATGATCAGCCCCAGCATTTT	CASSQDNDQPQHF
TRBV7-9	TRBJ2-7	TRBD1	.	TGTGCCGGACAGGGGACGTCCTACGAGCAGTACTTC	CAGQGTSYEQYF
TRBV19	TRBJ1-5	.	.	TGTGCCAGTAGTATCGGGTTTAATCAGCCCCAGCATTTT	CASSIGFNQPQHF
TRBV6-4	TRBJ2-3	.	.	TGTGCCAGCAGCGCTCGTGGGGGGTCAGTAGATACGCAGTATTTT	CASSARGGSVDTQYF
TRBV19	TRBJ2-1	TRBD2	.	TGTGCCAGTAGTCCGCGGGGGACCTACAATGAGCAGTTCTTC	CASSPRGTYNEQFF
TRBV10-3	TRBJ2-3	TRBD2	.	TGTGCCATCAGTGAGGAGGGGCTAGCGGCCACAGATACGCAGTATTTT	CAISEEGLAATDTQYF
TRBV5-4	TRBJ2-7	TRBD2	once	TGTGCCAGCAGCCCCTCTAGCGGGGGGGCCAGGGAGCAGTACTTC	CASSPSSGGAREQYF
TRBV3-1/TRBV3-2	TRBJ1-6	.	.	TGTGCCAGCAGCTACAGGGCCAGCTCCTATAATTCACCCCTCCACTTT	CASSYRASSYNSPLHF
TRBV5-1	TRBJ1-5	.	.	TGCGCCAGCAGCTTGGGCCCGGGGTCTCAGCCCCAGCATTTT	CASSLGPGSQPQHF
TRBV18	TRBJ2-3	TRBD2	.	TGTGCCAGCTCACCGAGAAGAAGCGGGGGCGCCACAGATACGCAGTATTTT	CASSPRRSGGATDTQYF
TRBV5-1	TRBJ1-4	.	.	TGCGCCAGCAGCTCTGGACAGCCTGGGGAAAAACTGTTTTTT	CASSSGQPGEKLFF
TRBV19	TRBJ1-2	TRBD1	.	TGTGCCAGTAGTATTTGGGGGACAGCTGATGGCTACACCTTC	CASSIWGTADGYTF
TRBV29-1	TRBJ1-1	.	.	TGCAGCGTAGGGACACGGGGCACTGAAGCTTTCTTT	CSVGTRGTEAFF
TRBV2	TRBJ2-3	.	.	TGTGCCAGCAGGGAGTGGGATACGCAGTATTTT	CASREWDTQYF
TRBV5-1	TRBJ2-2	.	.	TGCGCCAGCAGCTTAGGAGGGGATCGCACCGGGGAGCTGTTTTTT	CASSLGGDRTGELFF
TRBV18	TRBJ1-4	TRBD1	once	TGTGCCAGCTCACCACCACAGGGGGCCTATGAAAAACTGTTTTTT	CASSPPQGAYEKLFF
TRBV6-5	TRBJ2-5	.	.	TGTGCCAGCACCAGAGAGACCCAGTACTTC	CASTRETQYF
TRBV11-2	TRBJ2-3	.	.	TGTGCCAGCAGCGCGTGGGACTTTCCTACTAGCACAGATACGCAGTATTTT	CASSAWDFPTSTDTQYF
TRBV19	TRBJ2-7	TRBD2	.	TGTGCCAGTAGGAATAGCGGGGGGGCCTCATCCTACGAGCAGTACTTC	CASRNSGGASSYEQYF
TRBV28	TRBJ1-1	.	.	TGTGCCAGCGGTTCGTACACTGAAGCTTTCTTT	CASGSYTEAFF
TRBV11-3	TRBJ1-1	TRBD1	once	TGTGCCAGCAGCGCGGGGTCGGGACAGGGGGCGACTGAAGCTTTCTTT	CASSAGSGQGATEAFF
TRBV24-1	TRBJ2-5	.	.	TGTGCCACCAGTGACTTAGGGGGGGGGATACAAGAGACCCAGTACTTC	CATSDLGGGIQETQYF
TRBV7-2	TRBJ2-7	.	.	TGTGCCAGCAGCTCGGGCAGGGAATACGAGCAGTACTTC	CASSSGREYEQYF
TRBV18	TRBJ2-7	TRBD2	.	TGTGCCACCAGTAGCGGGTCTTTCTCCTACGAGCAGTACTTC	CATSSGSFSYEQYF
TRBV7-6	TRBJ2-1	TRBD2	.	TGTGCCAGCAGCGTCTTACCCAGCCAGACTAGCGGGGGGGCGGGGGAGCAGTTCTTC	CASSVLPSQTSGGAGEQFF
TRBV28	TRBJ2-1	TRBD2	.	TGTGCCAGCCCTCCCTGGGAGGCAGCGGGGAGCATACTAGCGGGGGGAATATACAATGAGCAGTTCTTC	CASPPWEAAGSILAGGIYNEQFF
TRBV28	TRBJ2-3	TRBD2	.	TGTGCCCGCGGGGGCGGAGCGGGGGGGCAACTGCTAGATACGCAGTATTTT	CARGGGAGGQLLDTQYF
TRBV5-6	TRBJ2-7	TRBD1	.	TGTGCCAGCAGCGACCGACAGGGGGGCCCACCCGAGCAGTACTTC	CASSDRQGGPPEQYF
TRBV24-1	TRBJ1-4	.	.	TGTGCCACCAGTGACCAACTTAATGAAAAACTGTTTTTT	CATSDQLNEKLFF
TRBV5-1	TRBJ2-1	.	.	TGCGCCAGCAGCTTGGCCGCGGGATTCTACAATGAGCAGTTCTTC	CASSLAAGFYNEQFF
TRBV6-2/TRBV6-3	TRBJ2-5	.	.	TGTGCCAGCAGTCAATTTCAAGAGACCCAGTACTTC	CASSQFQETQYF
TRBV7-2	TRBJ2-1	.	.	TGTGCCAGCAGCCGGGCGGGGCCGCAGGATGAGCAGTTCTTC	CASSRAGPQDEQFF
TRBV6-5	TRBJ1-2	.	.	TGTGCCAGCAATAGGAGGGCGTCGGACTATGGCTACACCTTC	CASNRRASDYGYTF
TRBV5-6	TRBJ2-7	.	.	TGTGCCAGCAGTGCAGAACAGGGAACCAGCGAGCAGTACTTC	CASSAEQGTSEQYF
TRBV29-1	TRBJ1-1	.	medium-sized	TGCAGCGTGCGGCGAGGACAGCTGACTGAAGCTTTCTTT	CSVRRGQLTEAFF
TRBV11-2	TRBJ2-1	.	.	TGTGCCAGCAGCTTCGGGACTGCTGGTGAGCAGTTCTTC	CASSFGTAGEQFF
TRBV5-1	TRBJ1-3	.	.	TGCGCCAGCAGCTTGGGTTCAAGAAACACCATATATTTT	CASSLGSRNTIYF